This TCR beta chain was recovered during a study of OX40 agonist ivuxolimab in advanced cancers. Study-wide background: With ivuxolimab, an agonistic anti-OX40 (CD134) antibody, patients were treated. Checkpoint inhibitors had been given previously to 40% of patients. Patients achieving partial responses numbered three: one hepatocellular carcinoma case and two cutaneous melanoma cases.

To note about this clone: What it binds is unknown.

Study-wide results and caveats: On average, CD8+ T cells had more expanded clones than CD4+.

V was pared by 7 bases and J by 5 bases, with 15 bases of the junction left unmatched. Germline CDR1 and CDR2: SGHTA and FQGNSA. CDR3 length: 16 amino acids. The repertoire was sequenced with immunoSEQ multiplex PCR; TCRdb's copy has only in-frame clones and lacks some. The table includes tens of thousands of clones, around 82% detected once. The TCR sequence derives from an adult with an advanced solid tumor such as melanoma, head and neck, liver or kidney cancer. This chain links TRBV7-2 with TRBJ2-5; 8 nucleotides align to TRBD2. The sample in question was CD4+ or CD8+ T cells sorted from blood, obtained in a trial of the OX40 agonist ivuxolimab. CDR3 in amino acids: CASKLRSSGSSETQYF. The CDR3, as DNA: TGTGCCAGCAAGCTTAGGTCCAGCGGGAGTAGCGAGACCCAGTACTTC.